Listed below are T cell receptor beta chains from one sample, sequenced in a study of OX40 agonist ivuxolimab in advanced cancers. Some clones are missing from TCRdb's copy, which holds only in-frame ones; the method was immunoSEQ multiplex PCR. The table shows approximately 45,000 clones, with roughly nine tenths occurring only once. Sequences were derived from CD4+ or CD8+ T cells sorted from blood, sampled in a trial of the OX40 agonist ivuxolimab. These TCRs come from an adult with an advanced solid tumor such as melanoma, head and neck, liver or kidney cancer. CDR3s include the opening cysteine and the closing phenylalanine or tryptophan. A D gene is named only where the DNA matches it firmly. Size values are once, few and many counts, or a class for expanded clones, and some rows have none.

TRBD1 TRBJ2-7 . TRBV9 CASSAPRTGGDYEQYF TGTGCCAGCAGCGCTCCCCGGACAGGGGGCGACTACGAGCAGTACTTC
TRBD2 TRBJ2-3 . TRBV7-3 CASSRGTSGEGDTQYF TGTGCCAGCAGCCGTGGGACTAGCGGGGAAGGAGATACGCAGTATTTT
. TRBJ2-3 . TRBV11-3 CASSSRDSTDTQYF TGTGCCAGCAGCTCCAGGGACAGCACAGATACGCAGTATTTT
. TRBJ2-6 . TRBV5-1 CASSGGGAGANVLTF TGCGCCAGCAGCGGGGGCGGAGCTGGGGCCAACGTCCTGACTTTC
. TRBJ1-5 . TRBV28 CASRPQGPGDQPQHF TGTGCCAGCAGGCCCCAGGGGCCCGGGGATCAGCCCCAGCATTTT
. TRBJ1-1 once TRBV7-9 CASSGRTDYTEAFF TGTGCCAGCAGCGGCCGGACTGATTACACTGAAGCTTTCTTT
TRBD2 TRBJ2-7 . TRBV9 CASSLGLDSYEQYF TGTGCCAGCAGCTTGGGACTAGATTCTTACGAGCAGTACTTC
TRBD2 TRBJ2-5 . TRBV29-1 CSVETGGETQYF TGCAGCGTTGAGACGGGGGGAGAGACCCAGTACTTC
. TRBJ2-5 . TRBV15 CATSFGEGAQYF TGTGCCACCAGCTTCGGGGAGGGGGCCCAGTACTTC
. TRBJ1-2 once TRBV5-1 CASSFSGDYDYTF TGCGCCAGCAGCTTTAGCGGGGACTATGACTACACCTTC
. TRBJ2-7 few TRBV6-1 CASSDSGTLSYEQYF TGTGCCAGCAGTGATTCCGGGACGTTGTCCTACGAGCAGTACTTC
. TRBJ2-7 . TRBV28 CASSPRGEQYF TGTGCCAGCAGTCCCCGCGGCGAGCAGTACTTC
. TRBJ2-7 . TRBV11-1 CASSQAGALYEQYF TGTGCCAGCAGCCAGGCAGGGGCCCTTTACGAGCAGTACTTC
. TRBJ1-5 . TRBV19 CASSIGGFRDNQPQHF TGTGCCAGTAGTATAGGGGGGTTTCGGGATAATCAGCCCCAGCATTTT
. TRBJ1-4 . TRBV4-2 CASSQENSGEEKLFF TGTGCCAGCAGCCAAGAAAATTCAGGGGAGGAAAAACTGTTTTTT
. TRBJ2-1 once TRBV14 CASSQDVGSRNEQFF TGTGCCAGCAGCCAAGATGTCGGGAGCAGGAATGAGCAGTTCTTC
. TRBJ2-3 . TRBV9 CASSVEGTPGADTQYF TGTGCCAGCAGCGTAGAGGGCACACCCGGCGCAGATACGCAGTATTTT
. TRBJ2-5 . TRBV6-1 CASSKRGLAAQYF TGTGCCAGCAGTAAAAGGGGCCTCGCGGCCCAGTACTTC
. TRBJ2-5 . TRBV5-1 CASSLVDGQETQYF TGCGCCAGCAGCTTGGTTGACGGCCAAGAGACCCAGTACTTC
TRBD2 TRBJ2-7 . TRBV30 CAWSGTSGSRGPYEQYF TGTGCCTGGAGTGGGACTAGCGGGAGTAGGGGGCCCTACGAGCAGTACTTC
TRBD1 TRBJ2-7 . TRBV29-1 CSVENRGYEQYF TGCAGCGTTGAAAACAGGGGTTACGAGCAGTACTTC
TRBD2 TRBJ2-3 . TRBV2 CASSKVAGRSTDTQYF TGTGCCAGCAGTAAAGTAGCGGGGCGTAGCACAGATACGCAGTATTTT
. TRBJ2-7 . TRBV7-2 CASSLGLSPYEQYF TGTGCCAGCAGCTTAGGGCTATCCCCCTACGAGCAGTACTTC
. TRBJ2-3 once TRBV30 CAWSGFRGTQYF TGTGCCTGGAGTGGATTCAGGGGAACGCAGTATTTT
. TRBJ2-3 . TRBV5-4 CASSLAAQDTQYF TGTGCCAGCAGCTTGGCGGCCCAAGATACGCAGTATTTT
. TRBJ2-5 . TRBV6-5 CASRSPVIVGETQYF TGTGCCAGCAGATCCCCGGTAATTGTCGGGGAGACCCAGTACTTC
TRBD2 TRBJ2-7 . TRBV28 CASREREGAYEQYF TGTGCCAGCAGGGAGCGGGAGGGCGCCTACGAGCAGTACTTC
. TRBJ1-5 . TRBV4-1 CASSPGQLAGNGQPQHF TGCGCCAGCAGCCCGGGACAACTGGCGGGCAATGGGCAGCCCCAGCATTTT
. TRBJ1-2 . TRBV5-5 CASSWDGQPGAGYTF TGTGCCAGCAGCTGGGACGGACAACCCGGTGCCGGCTACACCTTC
. TRBJ2-5 . TRBV18 CASSPPRRETQYF TGTGCCAGCTCACCACCAAGGCGAGAGACCCAGTACTTC
TRBD1 TRBJ1-2 . TRBV6-5 CASSPGTGNYGYTF TGTGCCAGCAGTCCCGGGACAGGGAACTATGGCTACACCTTC
TRBD1 TRBJ1-2 . TRBV11-3 CASSQGQGANYGYTF TGTGCCAGCAGCCAAGGACAGGGGGCTAACTATGGCTACACCTTC
TRBD2 TRBJ2-7 . TRBV6-6 CASSFATSGVYEQYF TGTGCCAGCAGTTTCGCGACTAGCGGGGTCTACGAGCAGTACTTC
. TRBJ2-2 . TRBV7-9 CASSLHQGSGELFF TGTGCCAGCAGCCTACATCAGGGTTCCGGGGAGCTGTTTTTT
TRBD1 TRBJ2-7 . TRBV10-3 CAISIKQGSHEQYF TGTGCCATCAGTATTAAACAGGGGTCCCACGAGCAGTACTTC
TRBD2 TRBJ2-1 . TRBV30 CAWSGLAGTYNEQFF TGTGCCTGGAGTGGGCTAGCGGGGACCTACAATGAGCAGTTCTTC
TRBD2 TRBJ2-2 . TRBV25-1 CASRRVAGVGDTGELFF TGTGCCAGCAGGAGAGTAGCGGGAGTAGGGGACACCGGGGAGCTGTTTTTT
. TRBJ2-3 . TRBV10-1 CASSFQRVKDTQYF TGCGCCAGCAGTTTTCAAAGGGTAAAGGATACGCAGTATTTT
TRBD1 TRBJ2-3 . TRBV19 CASRAVQGAFTDTQYF TGTGCCAGTAGGGCTGTCCAGGGGGCTTTCACAGATACGCAGTATTTT
. TRBJ2-7 . TRBV7-2 CASSPALRGVVWNEQYF TGTGCCAGCAGCCCAGCATTACGTGGGGTAGTGTGGAACGAGCAGTACTTC
. TRBJ1-3 . TRBV5-1 CASSLEGSRIYF TGCGCCAGCAGCTTGGAGGGGTCACGGATATATTTT
. TRBJ2-5 . TRBV4-1 CASGGAGRVGNWETQYF TGCGCCAGCGGAGGTGCGGGCAGGGTGGGTAATTGGGAGACCCAGTACTTC
TRBD2 TRBJ2-1 . TRBV5-8 CASSLVGLAGGRNEQFF TGTGCCAGCAGCTTGGTGGGACTAGCGGGGGGCCGCAATGAGCAGTTCTTC
TRBD1 TRBJ1-4 . TRBV2 CASSEGTAYNEKLFF TGTGCCAGCAGTGAGGGGACAGCGTATAATGAAAAACTGTTTTTT
. TRBJ2-3 . TRBV5-1 CASSLSLTRLTDTQYF TGCGCCAGCAGCCTGTCCTTGACAAGACTCACAGATACGCAGTATTTT
TRBD2 TRBJ2-2 few TRBV4-2 CASSFRLAGNTGELFF TGTGCCAGCAGCTTTCGACTAGCGGGTAACACCGGGGAGCTGTTTTTT
. TRBJ1-1 few TRBV11-2 CASSLGVGTGPWNTEAFF TGTGCCAGCAGCTTAGGAGTAGGTACAGGCCCGTGGAACACTGAAGCTTTCTTT
TRBD1 TRBJ1-5 few TRBV28 CAGPRTGVNQPQHF TGTGCCGGACCCCGGACAGGGGTCAATCAGCCCCAGCATTTT
. TRBJ1-5 few TRBV19 CASSIEYSMNQPQHF TGTGCCAGTAGTATAGAGTATTCGATGAATCAGCCCCAGCATTTT
TRBD1 TRBJ1-1 once TRBV11-2 CASSLSTGGTEAFF TGTGCCAGCAGCCTATCGACAGGGGGCACTGAAGCTTTCTTT
TRBD1 TRBJ2-1 . TRBV10-3 CAISPNRGPLYNEQFF TGTGCCATCAGCCCAAACAGGGGGCCCCTCTACAATGAGCAGTTCTTC
. TRBJ1-2 . TRBV6-5 CASSLAGYGYTF TGTGCCAGCAGCCTCGCTGGCTATGGCTACACCTTC
. TRBJ1-4 . TRBV6-1 CASRNGPRGEKLFF TGTGCCAGCAGAAACGGGCCTCGAGGGGAAAAACTGTTTTTT
. TRBJ2-6 once TRBV6-5 CASSREGSGANVLTF TGTGCCAGCAGTAGGGAAGGCTCTGGGGCCAACGTCCTGACTTTC
. TRBJ2-7 few TRBV7-3 CASSAGLYEQYF TGTGCCAGCAGCGCCGGACTCTACGAGCAGTACTTC
TRBD2 TRBJ2-5 . TRBV7-2 CASSLDLAGGETQYF TGTGCCAGCAGCTTAGATTTGGCGGGGGGGGAGACCCAGTACTTC
. TRBJ1-4 . TRBV2 CASSAIRTTNEKLFF TGTGCCAGCAGTGCAATACGCACAACTAATGAAAAACTGTTTTTT
. TRBJ2-5 . TRBV30 CAWSVPGLGRETQYF TGTGCCTGGAGTGTACCGGGGCTAGGGCGAGAGACCCAGTACTTC